Each of the 27 T cell receptor beta chains below was sequenced from the same sample in a study of control samples from healthy donors and cancer patients. Clones were sequenced by immunoSEQ multiplex PCR, and TCRdb holds only the in-frame ones, with some missing. The data show hundreds of thousands of clones, more than 65% seen once. The sample taken for sequencing was PBMCs. The origin of the receptors is a woman aged 55-70 years with lung cancer.

This chain joins TRBV6-4 and TRBJ2-1, with TRBD2 as a possible D gene (5 bases). Germline values: CDR1 MRHNA, CDR2 SNTAGT. Trimming pared 1 base from V and 0 bases from J, leaving 13 bases between. The CDR3 is made up of 17 amino acids. This chain's CDR3 is CASSDWTGATSYNEQFF. The CDR3, as DNA: TGTGCCAGCAGTGACTGGACTGGAGCAACCTCCTACAATGAGCAGTTCTTC.

The chain has TRBV11-2 and TRBJ2-1; TRBD2 might be the D (5 bases). The V end lost 4 bases, the J end lost 0 bases, and 10 bases lay between the germline ends. The CDR3 extends over 15 amino acids. Germline V CDR1 and CDR2: SGHAT, FQNNGV. The CDR3 is CASSSQRFSYNEQFF. DNA of the CDR3: TGTGCCAGCAGCTCGCAGCGGTTCTCCTACAATGAGCAGTTCTTC.

This clone showed up just once. This chain joins TRBV19 and TRBJ2-7; D is uncertain. The CDR3 contains 13 residues. Germline CDR1 reads LNHDA; CDR2 reads SQIVND (reference sequence). V shed 4 bases and J shed 6 bases, with 13 bases lying between them. This chain's CDR3 is CASSNPLTGEQYF. The CDR3 nucleotides read TGTGCCAGTAGTAACCCGCTGACTGGCGAGCAGTACTTC.

The rearrangement links TRBV5-1 to TRBJ2-3, with D perhaps matching TRBD2 (5 bases). Germline lookup yields CDR1 SGHRS and CDR2 YFSETQ. The CDR3 length is 14 residues. V was cut by 2 bases and J by 3 bases, with 10 bases left in between. CDR3 region: CASSLLGRTDTQYF. CDR3 DNA: TGCGCCAGCAGCTTACTAGGGAGAACAGATACGCAGTATTTT.

The chain links TRBV19 to TRBJ2-7; a weak D match, TRBD2 (6 bases). Germline CDR1 is LNHDA and CDR2 is SQIVND (reference sequence). This CDR3 comprises 15 residues. V was shortened by 5 bases and J by 0 bases, with 14 bases between the two germline ends. The DNA for the CDR3 is TGTGCCAGTAGTTGGGACTCCCAAAGCTCCTACGAGCAGTACTTC. This translates into CASSWDSQSSYEQYF.

The chain employs TRBV14 and TRBJ2-5; D tentatively fits TRBD1 or TRBD2 (5 bases each). Germline CDR1 reads SGHDN; CDR2 reads FVKESK. V was cut by 3 bases and J by 7 bases, with 21 bases left in between. The length of the CDR3 is 16 residues. In DNA form, the CDR3 reads TGTGCCAGCAGCCAGGCCGTGGGGACCGAAGAGATGACCCAGTACTTC. This gives the protein CASSQAVGTEEMTQYF.

The chain uses TRBV5-1 and TRBJ1-4; unclear D gene. In germline, CDR1 is SGHRS, CDR2 YFSETQ. The CDR3 is 13 residues long. V was cut by 3 bases and J by 5 bases, with 8 bases left in between. This CDR3 reads CASSSTVNEKLFF. As DNA, the CDR3 is TGCGCCAGCAGCTCGACCGTGAATGAAAAACTGTTTTTT. The variable domain in full, with the rest retrieved from reference TRBV5-1 and TRBJ1-4, is KAGVTQTPRYLIKTRGQQVTLSCSPISGHRSVSWYQQTPGQGLQFLFEYFSETQRNKGNFPGRFSGRQFSNSRSEMNVSTLELGDSALYLCASSSTVNEKLFFGSGTQLSVL.

V gene TRBV5-4 combines with J gene TRBJ1-6; the match to TRBD1 covers 7 bases. The CDR3 covers 15 residues. The germline CDR1 and CDR2 sequences are SGHNT and YYREEE (reference sequence). V trimming: 7 bases; J trimming: 2 bases; junction bases outside the gene matches: 6. The DNA of the CDR3 is TGTGCCAGCGGTGCAGGGGGAACCTATAATTCACCCCTCCACTTT. Translating gives CASGAGGTYNSPLHF.

The genes are TRBV13 and TRBJ1-1, with unresolved D. The CDR3 runs 11 residues. CDR1 and CDR2 from the germline V gene are PRHDT and FYEKMQ (reference sequence). V was trimmed by 7 bases and J by 5 bases, leaving 8 bases between them. This chain's CDR3 is CASKGLTEAFF. The CDR3 nucleotides read TGTGCCAGCAAGGGTCTGACTGAAGCTTTCTTT.

The chain carries TRBV3-1 (or the pseudogene TRBV3-2) and TRBJ2-1; D remains unclear. The V and J ends lost 0 bases and 8 bases respectively, with 11 bases between them. The germline V gene has CDR1 LGHDT and CDR2 YNNKEL (reference sequence). The CDR3 is 14 amino acids. CDR3 bases: TGTGCCAGCAGCCAAGACCCGGGTCCGGATGAGCAGTTCTTC. The encoded protein is CASSQDPGPDEQFF.

V gene TRBV5-8 combines with J gene TRBJ2-3; 9 bases agree with TRBD2. This CDR3 has 16 amino acids. The germline V gene has CDR1 SGHTS and CDR2 YDEGEE. V dropped 5 bases and J dropped 3; count of bases not matched to a gene: 10. The CDR3 DNA sequence: TGTGCCAGCAGTAAAGGTCTAGCGGGATGGACAGATACGCAGTATTTT. It translates to CASSKGLAGWTDTQYF.

The V and J genes are TRBV24-1 and TRBJ1-5; D is perhaps TRBD1 (5 bases). V was cut by 3 bases and J by 6 bases, with 14 bases left in between. Per germline, CDR1 KGHDR and CDR2 SFDVKD. The length of the CDR3 is 15 residues. Here the CDR3 reads CATSDLGPRGQPQHF. The CDR3, as DNA: TGTGCCACCAGTGATCTGGGACCTAGGGGTCAGCCCCAGCATTTT.

CDR3 residues: CASSLISDSYNEQFF. The CDR3 DNA follows: TGTGCCAGCAGCTTAATCAGCGACTCCTACAATGAGCAGTTCTTC. The rearrangement uses TRBV7-3 and TRBJ2-1; D gene uncertain. Germline V gene data show CDR1 as SGHTA and CDR2 as FQGTGA. There are 15 residues in the CDR3. Trimming cost V 1 base and J 0 bases, with 7 bases left between them.

This clone appeared once. Here the CDR3 reads CASSQVLAGADTQYF. The CDR3 DNA follows: TGTGCCAGCAGCCAAGTACTAGCGGGGGCAGATACGCAGTATTTT. The chain recombines TRBV3-1 (or the pseudogene TRBV3-2) with TRBJ2-3; 11 bases align to TRBD2. The germline V gene has CDR1 LGHDT and CDR2 YNNKEL (reference sequence). The CDR3 has 15 amino acids. J was trimmed by 4 bases and V by 1 base; bases with no gene match: 1.

CDR3 bases: TGTGCCAGTAGCGCCCCACGAACTGCGGAGGTGCACTATGGCTACACCTTC. It specifies CASSAPRTAEVHYGYTF. This rearrangement joins TRBV19 to TRBJ1-2; D unresolved. Germline V gene sequence: CDR1 LNHDA, CDR2 SQIVND (reference sequence). The CDR3 consists of 17 residues. V was clipped by 6 bases and J by 3 bases, with 23 bases between them.

The J gene is TRBJ2-1, the V gene TRBV7-9, with 7 nucleotides matching TRBD1. Trimming took 2 bases from V and 9 from J; bases not matched to a gene: 1. This CDR3 region has 12 residues. Germline lookup yields CDR1 SEHNR and CDR2 FQNEAQ (reference sequence). The chain's CDR3 is CASSLSGGEQFF. The DNA of the CDR3 is TGTGCCAGCAGCTTATCAGGGGGTGAGCAGTTCTTC.

The CDR3 DNA follows: TGCGCCAGCAGCTTGGCCGTACTAGCGGGAGGGTCCGAGCAGTTCTTC. This encodes CASSLAVLAGGSEQFF. The chain is built from TRBV5-1 and TRBJ2-1, with 13 bases matching TRBD2. The germline CDR1 and CDR2 sequences are SGHRS and YFSETQ. V shed 0 bases and J 10 bases; nucleotides not matched to a gene: 7. The CDR3 loop spans 16 amino acids.

V gene TRBV10-2 combines with J gene TRBJ1-5, with a tentative D call TRBD1 (6 bases). In germline, CDR1 is WSHSY, CDR2 SAAADI. The CDR3 contains 15 residues. The ends were cut back, 6 bases at V and 3 bases at J, with 15 bases in the middle. CDR3 amino acids: CASREGDWVNQPQHF. The DNA for the CDR3 is TGCGCCAGCAGGGAGGGGGATTGGGTCAATCAGCCCCAGCATTTT.

The rearrangement links TRBV28 to TRBJ2-1; 15 bases map to TRBD2. Germline values: CDR1 MDHEN, CDR2 SYDVKM. This CDR3 comprises 18 residues. J was trimmed by 5 bases and V by 5 bases; bases with no gene match: 10. The CDR3 protein is CASSTYTGLAGGNNEQFF. The CDR3 DNA sequence: TGTGCCAGCAGTACATACACGGGACTAGCGGGAGGCAACAATGAGCAGTTCTTC.

This clone was found once. This chain links TRBV5-1 with TRBJ1-3; the D gene is possibly TRBD1 (6 bases). CDR1 and CDR2 from the germline V gene are SGHRS and YFSETQ. With 1 base removed from V and 8 bases from J, the gap between germline ends came to 13 bases. There are 14 residues in the CDR3. The CDR3 region is CASSLLGGSDTIYF. Here the CDR3 DNA reads TGCGCCAGCAGCTTGTTAGGGGGATCGGACACCATATATTTT.

CDR3 protein: CASRTGSSQPQHF. In DNA, the CDR3 is TGTGCCAGCAGGACAGGGTCATCTCAGCCCCAGCATTTT. The V gene is TRBV27, the J gene TRBJ1-5, with 7 positions matching TRBD1. The CDR3 spans 13 residues. V shed 6 bases and J 6 bases; nucleotides not matched to a gene: 5. Germline V CDR1 and CDR2: MNHEY, SMNVEV (reference sequence).

The chain is built from TRBV7-9 and TRBJ2-5, with 8 bases that match TRBD2. J was trimmed by 4 bases and V by 7 bases; bases with no gene match: 14. Germline V gives CDR1 SEHNR, CDR2 FQNEAQ (reference sequence). The CDR3 spans 16 residues. The CDR3 bases are TGTGCCAGCACCGCCCGACCCACTAGCGGTGGAGAGACCCAGTACTTC. Translated, it gives CASTARPTSGGETQYF. The variable domain in full, completed from reference TRBV7-9 and TRBJ2-5, reads DTGVSQNPRHKITKRGQNVTFRCDPISEHNRLYWYRQTLGQGPEFLTYFQNEAQLEKSRLLSDRFSAERPKGSFSTLEIQRTEQGDSAMYLCASTARPTSGGETQYFGPGTRLLVL.

The table lists this clone with a count of one. The chain's CDR3 is CASRTSGSNEQFF. CDR3 coding DNA: TGTGCCAGCCGGACTAGCGGGAGCAATGAGCAGTTCTTC. The chain recombines TRBV7-2 with TRBJ2-1; 13 positions agree with TRBD2. Trimming cost V 8 bases and J 6 bases; bases outside gene matches: 1. This CDR3 comprises 13 residues. Germline V gene lookup returns CDR1 SGHTA and CDR2 FQGNSA.

The chain has TRBV15 and TRBJ1-4; D unclear. Germline assignment: CDR1 LNHNV and CDR2 YYDKDF (reference sequence). The V end was cut by 3 bases, the J end by 8 bases, with 19 bases between. This CDR3 spans 16 amino acids. The CDR3 DNA reads as TGTGCCACCAGCAGGAGGCAGGCCGCTGGGAAGGAAAAACTGTTTTTT. The encoded protein is CATSRRQAAGKEKLFF.

CDR3 sequence (DNA): TGTGCCACCAGTGAACCCGTCACAGGGGTGGGGGAGACCCAGTACTTC. The encoded protein is CATSEPVTGVGETQYF. The J gene is TRBJ2-5, the V gene TRBV24-1, with 7 bases matching TRBD1. V dropped 4 bases and J dropped 5; count of bases not matched to a gene: 12. This CDR3 contains 16 residues. Germline CDR1 reads KGHDR; CDR2 reads SFDVKD.

The gene calls are TRBV5-5 and TRBJ1-5; a weak D match, TRBD1 (6 bases). CDR1 SGHKS and CDR2 YYEKEE come from the germline V gene (reference sequence). Trimming removed 0 bases at V and 4 bases at J, with 11 bases between. CDR3 length: 15 residues. This chain's CDR3 is CASSLVGGRNQPQHF. CDR3 DNA: TGTGCCAGCAGCTTGGTGGGGGGCAGGAATCAGCCCCAGCATTTT.

This chain uses TRBV9 with TRBJ1-2; 7 bases align to TRBD1. The trim removed 0 bases at V and 4 bases at J, leaving 6 bases unmatched. The CDR3 consists of 15 residues. The germline V gene has CDR1 SGDLS and CDR2 YYNGEE. CDR3 bases: TGTGCCAGCAGCGTAGGGGCAGGGGGGTTCTATGGCTACACCTTC. Amino acid sequence: CASSVGAGGFYGYTF. Together with reference TRBV9 and TRBJ1-2, the CDR3 gives the full variable domain: DSGVTQTPKHLITATGQRVTLRCSPRSGDLSVYWYQQSLDQGLQFLIQYYNGEERAKGNILERFSAQQFPDLHSELNLSSLELGDSALYFCASSVGAGGFYGYTFGSGTRLTVV.